This T cell receptor (beta chain) derives from a study of long-term antiretroviral therapy in people with HIV. Study-wide findings and caveats: Controls had broader CDR3 length ranges than HIV repertoires did.

Points on this clone: What it binds is not known.

Losses at the gene ends were 3 bases for V and 0 bases for J; bases not matched to a gene: 5. CDR3 length: 15 amino acids. Germline assignment: CDR1 SGHRS and CDR2 YFSETQ. Sequencing relied on immunoSEQ assay v3.0, run at survey level. Assay used: immunoSEQ multiplex PCR; TCRdb lists only in-frame clones, some missing. Seen here are 30,000 to 40,000 clones, around 74% observed once, and the top ten hold nearly 3.5%. The specimen comprised unsorted PBMCs, sampled 3 years after starting antiretroviral therapy. V and J are TRBV5-1 and TRBJ2-7; 8 bases fit TRBD2. This clonotype was obtained from a man in his fifties with HIV. The CDR3 DNA sequence: TGCGCCAGCAGCTCCAGCGGGAGCCGCTCCTACGAGCAGTACTTC. Protein: CASSSSGSRSYEQYF. Full variable domain (outside the CDR3, taken from reference TRBV5-1 and TRBJ2-7): KAGVTQTPRYLIKTRGQQVTLSCSPISGHRSVSWYQQTPGQGLQFLFEYFSETQRNKGNFPGRFSGRQFSNSRSEMNVSTLELGDSALYLCASSSSGSRSYEQYFGPGTRLTVT.